This record concerns one T cell receptor beta chain sequence. TCRdb reprocessed the 5' RACE reads with MiXCR, giving one entry per CDR3 protein. Of roughly 490,000 distinct CDR3 sequences in the sample, roughly an eighth were seen once. Germline V gives CDR1 SNHLY, CDR2 FYNNEI. The CDR3 is 15 amino acids. Trimming removed 6 bases from V and 7 bases from J, with 19 bases in between. This record belongs to a study of identical twins. Healthy Caucasians made up all donors. These records were also assigned to another study, of yellow fever vaccine responses in identical twins. Turning to that study: Twins reportedly appeared to share part of their vaccine T cell response while keeping part individual.

This clonotype originated in a woman aged 18 to 35 in good health. The genes are TRBV2 and TRBJ2-1; tentative D call: TRBD1 (5 bases). The sequenced sample was CD4+ T cells sorted from blood. Here the CDR3 reads CASRETGSLSNEQFF. As DNA, the CDR3 is TGTGCCAGCAGAGAAACAGGCTCTCTCTCTAATGAGCAGTTCTTC.